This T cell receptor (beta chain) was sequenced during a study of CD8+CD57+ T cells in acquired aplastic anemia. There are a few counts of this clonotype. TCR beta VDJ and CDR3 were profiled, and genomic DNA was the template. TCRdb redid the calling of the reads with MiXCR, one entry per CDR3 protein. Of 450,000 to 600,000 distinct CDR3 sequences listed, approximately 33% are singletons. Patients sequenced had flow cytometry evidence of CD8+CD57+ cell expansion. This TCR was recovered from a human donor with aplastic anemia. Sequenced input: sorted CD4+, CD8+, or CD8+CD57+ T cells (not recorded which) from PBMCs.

The CDR3 spells CATSRDQGSGNTF. The CDR3, as DNA: TGTGCCACCAGCAGAGATCAAGGGAGTGGAAACACCTTC. The V gene is TRBV15, the J gene TRBJ1-2; D is unresolved. Trimming removed 0 bases at V and 12 bases at J, with 14 bases between. This CDR3 contains 13 residues. Germline lookup yields CDR1 LNHNV and CDR2 YYDKDF (reference sequence).